One sample yielded the 2 T cell receptor beta chains listed below, sequenced in a study of lymphopenia after photon versus proton radiotherapy. The method was immunoSEQ multiplex PCR; TCRdb's version includes in-frame clones alone and lacks a portion of them. The data contain approximately 23,000 clones, around 89% of them singletons. The material was peripheral blood, obtained from a patient treated with proton-based radiotherapy. These TCRs come from a man older than 75 with esophageal cancer.

V usage is TRBV5-4 and J usage is TRBJ1-1, with 7 bases identical to TRBD1. Germline V lookup: CDR1 SGHNT, CDR2 YYREEE (reference sequence). V shed 4 bases and J 0 bases; nucleotides not matched to a gene: 6. The length of the CDR3 is 15 residues. CDR3 loop: CASSETGAMNTEAFF. The CDR3 coding sequence is TGTGCCAGCAGCGAAACAGGGGCAATGAACACTGAAGCTTTCTTT.

The rearrangement joins TRBV27 to TRBJ2-7; TRBD1 aligns across 7 bases. The CDR3 totals 14 residues. J gave up 1 base and V 5 bases, and 5 bases lay outside the gene matches. Germline CDR1 and CDR2: MNHEY and SMNVEV (reference sequence). The CDR3 protein is CASSPWDRSYEQYF. The CDR3 region has the DNA TGTGCCAGCAGTCCGTGGGACAGATCCTACGAGCAGTACTTC.